Each of the 17 T cell receptor beta chains below was sequenced from the same sample in a study of beta chain features in type 1 diabetes. Isolated RNA was reverse transcribed in full, so expressed TCRB transcripts were sequenced. Libraries were prepared by immunoSEQ multiplex PCR; TCRdb keeps only in-frame clonotypes and omits some of them. This table has around 500,000 clones, roughly 31% appearing once. The material sequenced was naive CD4+ T cells from blood. Receptor source: a man aged 18 to 29 in good health.

This chain links TRBV28 with TRBJ1-1; perhaps TRBD1 as D (6 bases). CDR3 length: 12 residues. Between the trimmed V and J ends, which lost 6 bases and 5 bases, there was a span of 10 bases. Germline V lookup: CDR1 MDHEN, CDR2 SYDVKM. The CDR3 here is CASSQGGTEAFF. CDR3 DNA: TGTGCCAGCAGCCAAGGGGGAACTGAAGCTTTCTTT.

The chain links TRBV30 to TRBJ2-5; TRBD1 aligns across 9 bases. This CDR3 spans 14 amino acids. Germline V CDR1 and CDR2: GTSNPN, SVGIG (reference sequence). The junction had 8 bases not matched to a gene; V was cut back by 0 bases and J by 9 bases. The CDR3 region has the DNA TGTGCCTGGAGTGTAGGGGGGACAGGGAGGGCCCAGTACTTC. Translated: CAWSVGGTGRAQYF.

This sequence joins TRBV5-4 and TRBJ1-1, with a possible D match to TRBD1 (5 bases). The CDR3 spans 14 residues. CDR1 SGHNT and CDR2 YYREEE come from the germline V gene (reference sequence). V gave up 2 bases and J gave up 4 bases, with 12 bases separating them. Here the CDR3 reads CASSFREGRTEAFF. The CDR3 bases are TGTGCCAGCAGCTTCAGGGAAGGGCGCACTGAAGCTTTCTTT.

The V gene is TRBV10-3, the J gene TRBJ2-5; tentative D call: TRBD2 (5 bases). Germline V gives CDR1 ENHRY, CDR2 SYGVKD. Trimming took off 0 bases at V and 2 bases at J, with 13 bases between the two ends. CDR3 length equals 16 residues. The CDR3 DNA sequence: TGTGCCATCAGTGAGTCGAGGGCTAGCAGTCAAGAGACCCAGTACTTC. Residues: CAISESRASSQETQYF.

On this clone itself: A junction boundary mismatches the germline segment, possibly from a read error. The rearrangement joins TRBV15 to TRBJ1-4, with D maybe TRBD1 (5 bases). The CDR3 is 13 amino acids. Germline-derived CDR1 and CDR2 are LNHNV and YYDKDF (reference sequence). CDR3 coding DNA: TGTGCCACCAGCAGAGATTGGGGCTCCCCTGGGATTTTT. This encodes CATSRDWGSPGIF.

In this sample, this clone turned up a few times. This chain joins TRBV7-2 and TRBJ2-1; unclear D gene. Per the germline V gene, CDR1 is SGHTA and CDR2 is FQGNSA. There are 13 residues in the CDR3. Trimming took off 3 bases at V and 5 bases at J, with 8 bases between the two ends. The DNA of the CDR3 is TGTGCCAGCAGCTTCTCCAGAAACAATGAGCAGTTCTTC. It yields the protein CASSFSRNNEQFF.

This chain connects TRBV19 to TRBJ2-3; 14 nucleotides align to TRBD2. CDR3 length: 16 amino acids. Germline loops: CDR1 LNHDA, CDR2 SQIVND (reference sequence). V trimming: 6 bases; J trimming: 1 base; junction bases outside the gene matches: 3. The CDR3 spells CASSPGLAGGTDTQYF. In DNA, the CDR3 is TGTGCCAGTAGCCCGGGACTAGCGGGAGGCACAGATACGCAGTATTTT.

There are a few counts of this clone. CDR3 amino acids: CASSQEGQDTDTQYF. CDR3 bases: TGCGCCAGCAGCCAAGAGGGACAGGACACAGATACGCAGTATTTT. V and J are TRBV4-1 and TRBJ2-3, with TRBD1 matching 8 bases. Germline assignment: CDR1 MGHRA and CDR2 YSYEKL. This CDR3 contains 15 residues. Unmatched junction bases numbered 1, after V lost 0 bases and J lost 2 bases.

J is TRBJ1-5 and V is TRBV30; D possibly corresponds to TRBD1 (5 bases). This CDR3 is built from 13 residues. With 2 bases removed from V and 7 bases from J, the gap between germline ends came to 12 bases. Germline-derived CDR1 and CDR2 are GTSNPN and SVGIG (reference sequence). CDR3 bases: TGTGCCTGGAGTAGCCGGGGCCGGCAGCCCCAGCATTTT. Residues: CAWSSRGRQPQHF.

This clone was detected only a few times. The chain is built from TRBV19 and TRBJ2-5; 13 bases align to TRBD2. V trimming: 6 bases; J trimming: 0 bases; junction bases outside the gene matches: 7. Germline lookup yields CDR1 LNHDA and CDR2 SQIVND (reference sequence). The length of the CDR3 is 17 residues. The DNA for the CDR3 is TGTGCCAGTAGCACACTAGCGGGAGGGCAATACCAAGAGACCCAGTACTTC. This gives the protein CASSTLAGGQYQETQYF.

This clone showed up just a few times. The chain joins TRBV30 to TRBJ2-3; TRBD2 matches 11 bases. Germline CDR1 reads GTSNPN; CDR2 reads SVGIG (reference sequence). With 0 bases clipped from V and 4 bases from J, the junction kept 9 bases outside the gene matches. This CDR3 is built from 17 residues. This CDR3 reads CAWSVTSGRGAADTQYF. The CDR3 DNA reads TGTGCCTGGAGTGTTACTAGCGGGAGAGGGGCAGCAGATACGCAGTATTTT.

The rearrangement uses TRBV29-1 and TRBJ1-1; D unresolved. The CDR3 spans 13 residues. V was shortened by 7 bases and J by 0 bases, with 12 bases between the two germline ends. CDR1 SQVTM and CDR2 ANQGSEA come from the germline V gene. This chain's CDR3 is CSAWNSLNTEAFF. In DNA form, the CDR3 reads TGCAGCGCCTGGAATAGCCTGAACACTGAAGCTTTCTTT. Supplemented by reference TRBV29-1 and TRBJ1-1, the full variable domain reads SAVISQKPSRDICQRGTSLTIQCQVDSQVTMMFWYRQQPGQSLTLIATANQGSEATYESGFVIDKFPISRPNLTFSTLTVSNMSPEDSSIYLCSAWNSLNTEAFFGQGTRLTVV.

This clone has more than one count but fewer than ten. V and J are TRBV5-6 and TRBJ2-1; D call uncertain. Trimming took off 0 bases at V and 7 bases at J, with 8 bases between the two ends. Germline V lookup: CDR1 SGHDT, CDR2 YYEEEE. This CDR3 region has 13 residues. CDR3 in amino acids: CASSLGPDNEQFF. The CDR3 region has the DNA TGTGCCAGCAGCTTGGGTCCGGATAATGAGCAGTTCTTC.

The chain joins TRBV30 to TRBJ1-1; no reliable D call. Germline assignment: CDR1 GTSNPN and CDR2 SVGIG (reference sequence). The CDR3 covers 14 residues. V shed 0 bases and J shed 1 base, with 9 bases lying between them. In nucleotides, the CDR3 is TGTGCCTGGAGTGTATACAGATGGAACACTGAAGCTTTCTTT. It yields the protein CAWSVYRWNTEAFF.

The rearrangement joins TRBV5-1 to TRBJ1-2; TRBD1 matches 9 bases. V lost 0 bases and J lost 6; bases outside the gene matches: 6. Germline V gene data show CDR1 as SGHRS and CDR2 as YFSETQ. This CDR3 is built from 15 residues. The CDR3, as DNA: TGCGCCAGCAGCTTGGAGGGGACAGGGTCCCATGGCTACACCTTC. Its protein is CASSLEGTGSHGYTF.

The table lists this clone with a few counts. The chain has TRBV18 and TRBJ2-3, with D perhaps matching TRBD1 or TRBD2 (5 bases each). Trimming shortened V by 1 base and J by 4 bases, and 9 bases separated the two germline ends. The CDR3 length is 14 residues. Germline V lookup: CDR1 KGHSH, CDR2 LQKENI. CDR3 amino acids: CASSPLRGADTQYF. The CDR3 region has the DNA TGTGCCAGCTCACCACTGAGGGGAGCAGATACGCAGTATTTT.

This chain connects TRBV30 to TRBJ2-1, with 11 bases that match TRBD2. The CDR3 totals 15 residues. J lost 6 bases, V lost 5 bases, and 9 bases had no gene match. Germline CDR1 is GTSNPN and CDR2 is SVGIG (reference sequence). DNA for the CDR3: TGTGCCTGGTGTAGCGGGAGGGCCTGGGGCAATGAGCAGTTCTTC. Its translation is CAWCSGRAWGNEQFF.